A single sample gave rise to the 31 T cell receptor beta chains below, sequenced in a study of cytomegalovirus exposure and HLA in healthy donors. This PCR relied on a set of 60 Vbeta primers and 13 Jbeta primers. TCRdb's table, derived via immunoSEQ multiplex PCR, lists solely in-frame clones and lacks some. This table has 150,000 to 200,000 clones, roughly 80% appearing once. Sequenced sample: PBMCs. The receptor source for this set is a woman under 30 in good health and CMV-seropositive.

This chain connects TRBV11-2 to TRBJ2-7; D possibly corresponds to TRBD1 (6 bases). The CDR3 is 14 residues long. Trimming stripped 5 bases from V and 5 bases from J, with 16 bases between. The germline gives CDR1 SGHAT, CDR2 FQNNGV. The chain's CDR3 is CASSRRQASHEQYF. The CDR3, as DNA: TGTGCCAGCAGCAGAAGACAGGCTTCCCACGAGCAGTACTTC.

CDR3 in DNA: TGTGCCAGCAGATCCTTGTTGGGGGGCCAAGAGACCCAGTACTTC. Translated: CASRSLLGGQETQYF. The chain links TRBV6-5 to TRBJ2-5; a possible D gene is TRBD2 (6 bases). Trimming pared 6 bases from V and 1 base from J, leaving 15 bases between. The CDR3 consists of 15 residues. The V gene's germline CDR1 is MNHEY and CDR2 SVGAGI.

V gene TRBV20-1 combines with J gene TRBJ1-1, with unresolved D. V lost 6 bases and J 8 bases, leaving 4 bases between the germline ends. The CDR3 loop spans 8 amino acids. From germline, CDR1 is DFQATT and CDR2 SNEGSKA (reference sequence). Here the CDR3 DNA reads TGCAGTGCCCCAGAAGCTTTCTTT. It codes for CSAPEAFF.

As to this clone: One end of the junction does not line up with germline, which may come from a read error. The chain has TRBV5-1 and TRBJ2-1; 15 bases match TRBD2. The CDR3 extends over 19 amino acids. The germline CDR1 and CDR2 sequences are SGHRS and YFSETQ. The chain's CDR3 is CASSPGLAGGLRPYNGQFF. CDR3 coding DNA: TGCGCCAGCAGCCCGGGACTAGCGGGGGGCCTACGCCCCTACAATGGGCAGTTCTTC.

The V and J genes are TRBV28 and TRBJ2-2, with TRBD2 matching 10 bases. This CDR3 contains 15 residues. Trimming at V came to 8 bases and at J to 6 bases, leaving 9 bases not matched to a gene. Germline CDR1 is MDHEN and CDR2 is SYDVKM. The CDR3 here is CASRFSSGGAGELFF. CDR3 in DNA: TGTGCCAGCCGCTTTTCCAGCGGGGGGGCCGGGGAGCTGTTTTTT. The full variable domain, rest sourced from reference TRBV28 and TRBJ2-2, is DVKVTQSSRYLVKRTGEKVFLECVQDMDHENMFWYRQDPGLGLRLIYFSYDVKMKEKGDIPEGYSVSREKKERFSLILESASTNQTSMYLCASRFSSGGAGELFFGEGSRLTVL.

The chain links TRBV10-1 to TRBJ2-7; perhaps TRBD2 as D (5 bases). Trimming removed 9 bases at V and 6 bases at J, with 9 bases between. This CDR3 spans 10 amino acids. CDR1 is WNHNN, CDR2 SYGVQD, per germline (reference sequence). The CDR3, as DNA: TGCGCCAGGGACTTCTCCGAGCAGTACTTC. Translated: CARDFSEQYF.

V usage is TRBV19 and J usage is TRBJ1-2; D is uncertain. The CDR3 is 15 residues long. Germline CDR1 reads LNHDA; CDR2 reads SQIVND (reference sequence). The ends were cut back, 0 bases at V and 4 bases at J, with 12 bases in the middle. The CDR3, as DNA: TGTGCCAGTAGTATAGATGGAGAGCAATTCTATGGCTACACCTTC. Translating gives CASSIDGEQFYGYTF.

The gene calls are TRBV9 and TRBJ1-1; 7 nucleotides match TRBD1. Germline V gives CDR1 SGDLS, CDR2 YYNGEE. With V trimmed by 0 bases and J by 1 base, 15 bases remained unmatched. The CDR3 has 19 amino acids. CDR3 coding DNA: TGTGCCAGCAGCGTAGCTAAAATAGAAGGGGGCTGGCAGAACACTGAAGCTTTCTTT. The encoded protein is CASSVAKIEGGWQNTEAFF. Based on the CDR3 plus reference TRBV9 and TRBJ1-1, the full variable domain is DSGVTQTPKHLITATGQRVTLRCSPRSGDLSVYWYQQSLDQGLQFLIQYYNGEERAKGNILERFSAQQFPDLHSELNLSSLELGDSALYFCASSVAKIEGGWQNTEAFFGQGTRLTVV.

This clone was observed a single time. This chain joins TRBV12-1 and TRBJ1-5; the D call in the table, TRBD1, was not verified against the DNA. TRBV12-1 is reported as a pseudogene. This CDR3 spans 17 amino acids. The CDR3 DNA reads as TGTGCCAGCAGCTTTAGTCGGGACAGGCGCTTCAATCAGCCCCAGCATTTT. Translated: CASSFSRDRRFNQPQHF.

The chain is built from TRBV6-1 and TRBJ2-7, with 10 bases aligning to TRBD2. The germline CDR1 and CDR2 sequences are MNHNS and SASEGT. CDR3 length equals 15 residues. Unmatched junction bases numbered 2, after V lost 0 bases and J lost 3 bases. CDR3 region: CASSEASGGGYEQYF. The CDR3 DNA sequence: TGTGCCAGCAGTGAAGCGAGCGGGGGGGGCTACGAGCAGTACTTC.

The rearrangement uses TRBV28 and TRBJ1-6; D is undetermined. Germline assignment: CDR1 MDHEN and CDR2 SYDVKM. This CDR3 comprises 19 residues. The V and J ends lost 6 bases and 0 bases respectively, with 21 bases between them. The CDR3 sequence: CASRNPYEDPGSYNSPLHF. CDR3 coding DNA: TGTGCCAGCAGGAATCCTTACGAGGATCCGGGCTCCTATAATTCACCCCTCCACTTT.

The chain recombines TRBV6-5 with TRBJ1-1; no reliable D call. The CDR3 consists of 13 residues. Trimming took 9 bases from V and 3 from J, leaving 14 bases between them. Germline CDR1 MNHEY, CDR2 SVGAGI. The CDR3 loop reads CARAQCPHTEAFF. The DNA of the CDR3 is TGTGCCAGGGCCCAATGTCCCCACACTGAAGCTTTCTTT.

The chain uses TRBV28 and TRBJ1-2; perhaps TRBD1 as D (5 bases). V lost 5 bases and J lost 5, with 18 bases in between. Germline CDR1 is MDHEN and CDR2 is SYDVKM. The CDR3 is 15 amino acids. As DNA, the CDR3 is TGTGCCAGCAGTCCGGCTGAGAGACCAGGGTATGGCTACACCTTC. Translating it yields CASSPAERPGYGYTF.

This clone was counted a few times. The V and J genes are TRBV29-1 and TRBJ1-1; D remains unclear. CDR3 size: 12 residues. The V and J ends lost 7 bases and 1 base respectively, with 10 bases between them. Germline V gene lookup returns CDR1 SQVTM and CDR2 ANQGSEA. This CDR3 is CSASPPNTEAFF. The CDR3 DNA reads TGCAGCGCTTCTCCCCCGAACACTGAAGCTTTCTTT.

This clone was observed once. The chain's CDR3 is CASSHTYEEHTIYF. CDR3 nucleotides: TGCGCCAGCAGCCACACATACGAAGAACACACCATATATTTT. V gene TRBV23-1 combines with J gene TRBJ1-3; no firm D call. TRBV23-1 has ORF status, its function being uncertain. V lost 6 bases and J 8 bases, leaving 17 bases between the germline ends. CDR3 length: 14 amino acids.

This rearrangement joins TRBV28 to TRBJ2-7, with 9 nucleotides matching TRBD1. With 6 bases clipped from V and 6 bases from J, the junction kept 15 bases outside the gene matches. The CDR3 is 16 amino acids. The germline V gene has CDR1 MDHEN and CDR2 SYDVKM. CDR3 nucleotide sequence: TGTGCCAGCAGCCTACTCGCCGGGACAGGGCCCCTCGAGCAGTACTTC. It encodes CASSLLAGTGPLEQYF.

This clone was recorded only once. The V gene is TRBV19, the J gene TRBJ1-5; D uncertain. The length of the CDR3 is 15 residues. Germline V gives CDR1 LNHDA, CDR2 SQIVND (reference sequence). Trimming pared 3 bases from V and 0 bases from J, leaving 9 bases between. The CDR3 reads CASSMNRYSNQPQHF. CDR3 bases: TGTGCCAGTAGTATGAACAGATATAGCAATCAGCCCCAGCATTTT.

This rearrangement joins TRBV27 to TRBJ1-6; no reliable D call. CDR1 is MNHEY and CDR2 is SMNVEV in the germline V gene (reference sequence). Deletions cut 5 bases from V and 5 bases from J, with 10 bases between. The CDR3 has 14 amino acids. The CDR3 reads CASSTRGNNSPLHF. CDR3 DNA sequence: TGTGCCAGCAGTACTCGGGGAAATAATTCACCCCTCCACTTT.

Only one count was recorded for this clone. The chain is built from TRBV5-3 and TRBJ2-7; D is possibly TRBD1 (5 bases). TRBV5-3 is treated as an ORF (open reading frame) with a function not yet certain. Trimming stripped 1 base from V and 5 bases from J, with 16 bases between. The CDR3 length is 15 residues. CDR3 nucleotides: TGTGCCAGAAGCTTGCAGTCCAGGGCCGGCGACGAGCAGTACTTC. Residues: CARSLQSRAGDEQYF.

This rearrangement joins TRBV19 to TRBJ1-3; no clear D. The CDR3 is made up of 16 amino acids. Trimming removed 6 bases from V and 0 bases from J, with 15 bases in between. CDR1 is LNHDA and CDR2 is SQIVND in the germline V gene (reference sequence). CDR3 region: CASRRSAGDSGNTIYF. CDR3 DNA sequence: TGTGCCAGTAGGAGATCGGCAGGCGACTCTGGAAACACCATATATTTT.

The CDR3 DNA is TGTGCCAGCAGCCCCAACAGGGGGCACTCCGGAAACACCATATATTTT. The encoded protein is CASSPNRGHSGNTIYF. The J gene is TRBJ1-3, the V gene TRBV28, with 9 bases aligning to TRBD1. The CDR3 has 16 residues. Germline V lookup: CDR1 MDHEN, CDR2 SYDVKM. J was trimmed by 4 bases and V by 6 bases; bases with no gene match: 10. Together with reference TRBV28 and TRBJ1-3, the CDR3 gives the full variable domain: DVKVTQSSRYLVKRTGEKVFLECVQDMDHENMFWYRQDPGLGLRLIYFSYDVKMKEKGDIPEGYSVSREKKERFSLILESASTNQTSMYLCASSPNRGHSGNTIYFGEGSWLTVV.

V gene TRBV5-1 combines with J gene TRBJ2-3; 8 bases fit TRBD1. The CDR3 runs 14 residues. Per germline, CDR1 SGHRS and CDR2 YFSETQ. The J segment lost 2 bases and the V segment lost 8 bases, leaving 7 bases of the junction unmatched. The CDR3 protein is CASGQGSPTDTQYF. CDR3 DNA: TGCGCCAGTGGACAGGGAAGCCCCACAGATACGCAGTATTTT.

This clone was picked up a small number of times. This sequence joins TRBV5-1 and TRBJ2-1; D unresolved. The germline CDR1 and CDR2 sequences are SGHRS and YFSETQ. The CDR3 is 15 amino acids. V was pared by 2 bases and J by 0 bases, with 9 bases between. The CDR3 loop is CASSLRASSYNEQFF. Written as DNA, the CDR3 is TGCGCCAGCAGCTTAAGAGCTTCCTCCTACAATGAGCAGTTCTTC.

The DNA for the CDR3 is TGTGCCAGCAGCTTAAGGCGACAGGGGGACACTGAAGCTTTCTTT. Translated: CASSLRRQGDTEAFF. V usage is TRBV11-2 and J usage is TRBJ1-1, with 9 bases that match TRBD1. The J segment lost 3 bases and the V segment lost 2 bases, leaving 4 bases of the junction unmatched. CDR3 size: 15 residues. Per the germline V gene, CDR1 is SGHAT and CDR2 is FQNNGV.

The J gene is TRBJ1-1, the V gene TRBV21-1; the table's D call, TRBD1, has no DNA check behind it. TRBV21-1 is a pseudogene segment. This CDR3 has 15 amino acids. CDR3 in amino acids: CASSKAGQGDTEAFF. The CDR3 DNA is TGTGCCAGCAGCAAAGCGGGACAGGGAGACACTGAAGCTTTCTTT.

Only a few counts were recorded for this clone. Written as DNA, the CDR3 is TGTGCCAGCAGCCACGCGGGGAGGGAGCAGTACTTC. Encoded protein: CASSHAGREQYF. The chain links TRBV9 to TRBJ2-7, with D perhaps matching TRBD2 (6 bases). The CDR3 loop spans 12 amino acids. With 4 bases removed from V and 7 bases from J, the gap between germline ends came to 12 bases. From germline, CDR1 is SGDLS and CDR2 YYNGEE.

This sequence joins TRBV4-1 and TRBJ2-3; D not resolved. The CDR3 contains 12 residues. The V end lost 1 base, the J end lost 9 bases, and 8 bases lay between the germline ends. Looked up from germline, CDR1 is MGHRA and CDR2 is YSYEKL. CDR3 sequence reads: CASSQVGLTQYF. The CDR3, as DNA: TGCGCCAGCAGCCAAGTTGGTCTAACGCAGTATTTT.

V usage is TRBV5-4 and J usage is TRBJ1-6; D gene uncertain. The CDR3 has 16 residues. The V gene lost 0 bases and the J gene lost 8 bases, with 15 bases spanning the gap. Germline V gene lookup returns CDR1 SGHNT and CDR2 YYREEE (reference sequence). Here the CDR3 DNA reads TGTGCCAGCAGCTTGGCCGTAGGCGGACTCCATTCACCCCTCCACTTT. It yields the protein CASSLAVGGLHSPLHF.

This chain links TRBV7-2 with TRBJ2-7; TRBD2 is a possible D gene (7 bases). Germline CDR1 SGHTA, CDR2 FQGNSA. Deletions cut 4 bases from V and 5 bases from J, with 15 bases between. This CDR3 spans 14 amino acids. The CDR3 here is CASSSRGAGDEQYF. The CDR3 coding sequence is TGTGCCAGCAGCTCCCGGGGGGCCGGGGACGAGCAGTACTTC. The complete variable domain, with remaining parts taken from reference TRBV7-2 and TRBJ2-7, reads GAGVSQSPSNKVTEKGKDVELRCDPISGHTALYWYRQSLGQGLEFLIYFQGNSAPDKSGLPSDRFSAERTGGSVSTLTIQRTQQEDSAVYLCASSSRGAGDEQYFGPGTRLTVT.

The chain combines TRBV27 with TRBJ1-1, with 8 bases that match TRBD1. V was clipped by 5 bases and J by 5 bases; unmatched bases: 4. The CDR3 length is 13 residues. The germline V gene has CDR1 MNHEY and CDR2 SMNVEV (reference sequence). As DNA, the CDR3 is TGTGCCAGCAGTCAGACAGGGGAGACTGAAGCTTTCTTT. It is translated as CASSQTGETEAFF.

The V gene is TRBV5-8, the J gene TRBJ2-7; TRBD1 is a possible D gene (5 bases). Trimming stripped 0 bases from V and 3 bases from J, with 10 bases between. Germline CDR1 SGHTS, CDR2 YDEGEE. The CDR3 is 14 residues long. The CDR3 sequence is CASSLDRFYYEQYF. The CDR3 region has the DNA TGTGCCAGCAGCTTGGACAGGTTCTACTACGAGCAGTACTTC.